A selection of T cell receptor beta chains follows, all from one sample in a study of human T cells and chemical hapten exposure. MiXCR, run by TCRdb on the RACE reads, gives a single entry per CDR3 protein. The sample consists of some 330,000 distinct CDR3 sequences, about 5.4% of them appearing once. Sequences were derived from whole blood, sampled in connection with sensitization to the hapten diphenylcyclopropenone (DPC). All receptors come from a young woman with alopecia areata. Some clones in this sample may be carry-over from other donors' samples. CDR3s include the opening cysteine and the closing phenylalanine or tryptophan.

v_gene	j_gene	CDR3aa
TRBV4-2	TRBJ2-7	CASSQVSGGVGLEQYF
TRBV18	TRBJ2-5	CASSSGTGRETQYF
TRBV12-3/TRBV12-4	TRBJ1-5	CASSPSGYSNQPQHF
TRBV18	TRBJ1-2	CASSPREANYGYTF
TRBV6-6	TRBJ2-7	CASSSHAGTGTDEQYF
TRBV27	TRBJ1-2	CASSLGSTGAGSGYTF
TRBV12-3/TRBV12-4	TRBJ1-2	CASSSSGAGNGYTF
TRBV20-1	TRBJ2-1	CSAREGGDSYNEQFF
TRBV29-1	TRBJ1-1	CSVEVRGTNTEAFF
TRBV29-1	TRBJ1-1	CSVEGTLASPEAFF
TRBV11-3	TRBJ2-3	CASSTHTDTQYF
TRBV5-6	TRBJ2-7	CASSPSGGPSYEQYF
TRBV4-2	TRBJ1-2	CASSQDSTDYGYTF
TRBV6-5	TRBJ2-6	CASSDRGRSGANVLTF
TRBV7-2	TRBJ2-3	CASAIRVPDTQYF
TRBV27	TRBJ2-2	CASSPSRTGELFF
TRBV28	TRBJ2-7	CASNGPGHGSYEQYF
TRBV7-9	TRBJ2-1	CASSVRQSRGMVEQFF
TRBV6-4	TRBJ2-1	CASSDSPSSEQFF
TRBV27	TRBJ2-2	CATHRSSGVLNTGELFF
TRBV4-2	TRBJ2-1	CASSQELAGGSSYNEQFF
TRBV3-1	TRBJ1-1	CASSYDRGATTEAFF
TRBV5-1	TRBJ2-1	CASRNGTYSSEQFF
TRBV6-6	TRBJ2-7	CASSYFNRDEQYF
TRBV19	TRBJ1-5	CASSMRAGEITQPQHF
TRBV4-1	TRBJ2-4	CASSQDLGSSAKNIQYF
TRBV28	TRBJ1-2	CASSSAGTGAYGYTF
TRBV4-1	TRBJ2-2	CASSHQGFGELFF
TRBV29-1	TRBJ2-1	CSGGQANNEQFF
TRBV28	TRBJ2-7	CASSPPAGVAEQYF
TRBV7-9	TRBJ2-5	CASSLAFGGREETQYF
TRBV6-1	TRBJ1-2	CASSVGTASSRGSYTF
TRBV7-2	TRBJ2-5	CASSAEFGRTQETQYF
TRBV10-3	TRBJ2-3	CAISEPSGGPSPTSTDTQYF
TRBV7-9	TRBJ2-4	CASSLEGRGTKNIQYF
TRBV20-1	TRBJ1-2	CSARLSGLPNYGYTF
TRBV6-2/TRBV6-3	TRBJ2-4	CASSYYGTINIQYF
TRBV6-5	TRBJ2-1	CASSYNPSAGYRDEQFF
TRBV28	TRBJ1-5	CASQLRLGNQPQHF
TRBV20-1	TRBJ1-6	CSARAPPGTGSNSPLHF
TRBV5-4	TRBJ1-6	CASSAQVGRVFSPLHF
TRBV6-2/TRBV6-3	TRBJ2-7	CASRIQGSHEQYF
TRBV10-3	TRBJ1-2	CAISGTVNYGYTF
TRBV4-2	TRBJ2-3	CASSQGQGSTDTQYF
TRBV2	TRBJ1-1	CASSEEHSNTEALF
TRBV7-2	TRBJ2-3	CASSATSGIDTQYF
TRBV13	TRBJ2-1	CASSSPGLGSYNEQFF
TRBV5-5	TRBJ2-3	CASSLRGTVLDTQYF
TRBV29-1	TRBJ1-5	CSVQTGGQPQHF
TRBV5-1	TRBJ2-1	CASSPSRLVTVNEQFF
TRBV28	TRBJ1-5	CASSLGYRGSQPQHF
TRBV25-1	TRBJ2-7	CASSESPGSGTYEQYF
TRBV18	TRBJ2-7	CASSPIPGTGVEQYF